The 12 T cell receptor beta chains below all came from one sample that was sequenced in a study of blood T cell repertoires in COVID-19. The table came from immunoSEQ multiplex PCR; TCRdb's copy has only in-frame clones and leaves some out. In the table there are 310,000 or so clones, 90% of which are singletons. The sequencing sample was made of PBMCs or T cells enriched from blood (not recorded which). Receptors were obtained from a woman in her late teens or twenties with acute COVID-19.

This clone was seen just once. V gene TRBV5-1 combines with J gene TRBJ1-5; D is ambiguous. The CDR3 runs 14 residues. V lost 4 bases to trimming and J lost 5 bases, with 13 bases between them. The germline CDR1 and CDR2 sequences are SGHRS and YFSETQ. The CDR3 region is CASSPSGWDQPQHF. Here the CDR3 DNA reads TGCGCCAGCAGCCCATCGGGGTGGGATCAGCCCCAGCATTTT. The whole variable domain, remainder taken from reference TRBV5-1 and TRBJ1-5, is KAGVTQTPRYLIKTRGQQVTLSCSPISGHRSVSWYQQTPGQGLQFLFEYFSETQRNKGNFPGRFSGRQFSNSRSEMNVSTLELGDSALYLCASSPSGWDQPQHFGDGTRLSIL.

The rearrangement uses TRBV30 and TRBJ1-2, with D perhaps matching TRBD1 (6 bases). This CDR3 has 12 residues. Germline V lookup: CDR1 GTSNPN, CDR2 SVGIG (reference sequence). V was pared by 5 bases and J by 8 bases, with 15 bases between. CDR3 protein: CAWDIGTRGYTF. CDR3 nucleotide sequence: TGTGCCTGGGATATCGGGACACGAGGCTACACCTTC.

The chain employs TRBV5-1 and TRBJ2-7, with 7 bases that match TRBD1. Germline assignment: CDR1 SGHRS and CDR2 YFSETQ. This CDR3 region has 15 residues. Trimming at V came to 2 bases and at J to 2 bases, leaving 7 bases not matched to a gene. Here the CDR3 DNA reads TGCGCCAGCAGCTTTACCGGGACAGTAGCCTACGAGCAGTACTTC. It yields the protein CASSFTGTVAYEQYF. Filled out from reference TRBV5-1 and TRBJ2-7, the complete variable domain reads KAGVTQTPRYLIKTRGQQVTLSCSPISGHRSVSWYQQTPGQGLQFLFEYFSETQRNKGNFPGRFSGRQFSNSRSEMNVSTLELGDSALYLCASSFTGTVAYEQYFGPGTRLTVT.

The rearrangement joins TRBV29-1 to TRBJ2-3; D ambiguous. The V end lost 4 bases, the J end lost 5 bases, and 10 bases lay between the germline ends. The germline CDR1 and CDR2 sequences are SQVTM and ANQGSEA. The length of the CDR3 is 12 residues. CDR3 nucleotide sequence: TGCAGCGTTGTTCCGCGACTAGATACGCAGTATTTT. This encodes CSVVPRLDTQYF.

The chain uses TRBV7-2 and TRBJ2-3, with a weak D call TRBD2 (5 bases). This CDR3 spans 15 amino acids. Trimming cost V 2 bases and J 1 base, with 10 bases left between them. CDR1 and CDR2 from the germline V gene are SGHTA and FQGNSA. This CDR3 reads CASSLRELGTDTQYF. Here the CDR3 DNA reads TGTGCCAGCAGCTTAAGGGAGTTGGGCACAGATACGCAGTATTTT.

The chain has TRBV18 and TRBJ2-1; D may be TRBD1 (5 bases). Per the germline V gene, CDR1 is KGHSH and CDR2 is LQKENI. The V end lost 1 base, the J end lost 5 bases, and 9 bases lay between the germline ends. The CDR3 has 14 amino acids. The CDR3 bases are TGTGCCAGCTCACCACGGGCAGGGAACAATGAGCAGTTCTTC. This codes for CASSPRAGNNEQFF.

A few counts support this clone. The chain is built from TRBV27 and TRBJ2-2, with 14 nucleotides matching TRBD2. Trimming at V came to 5 bases and at J to 7 bases, leaving 15 bases not matched to a gene. Germline CDR1 is MNHEY and CDR2 is SMNVEV (reference sequence). The CDR3 loop spans 19 amino acids. CDR3: CASSPLQGLAGVLHGELFF. The DNA of the CDR3 is TGTGCCAGCAGTCCCCTTCAGGGACTAGCGGGAGTTTTACACGGGGAGCTGTTTTTT.

The chain is built from TRBV5-4 and TRBJ2-3, with 10 bases that match TRBD1. CDR1 and CDR2 (germline): SGHNT, YYREEE (reference sequence). The trim removed 4 bases at V and 5 bases at J, leaving 10 bases unmatched. The CDR3 totals 16 residues. The CDR3 protein is CASSVTGTGVEDTQYF. CDR3 nucleotides: TGTGCCAGCAGCGTCACCGGGACAGGGGTAGAAGATACGCAGTATTTT.

The chain couples TRBV18 to TRBJ2-1; 10 bases agree with TRBD2. The germline V gene has CDR1 KGHSH and CDR2 LQKENI. CDR3 length: 13 amino acids. V shed 3 bases and J 8 bases; nucleotides not matched to a gene: 1. The CDR3 DNA reads as TGTGCCAGCTCACCCGGGACTAGCGATGAGCAGTTCTTC. Its protein product is CASSPGTSDEQFF.

The CDR3 is CASSFGGTGVGETQYF. In nucleotides, the CDR3 is TGCGCCAGCAGCTTTGGGGGCACAGGGGTGGGAGAGACCCAGTACTTC. This chain connects TRBV5-1 to TRBJ2-5, with TRBD1 matching over 7 bases. After removal of 2 bases from V and 4 bases from J, the junction contained 11 bases not matched to a gene. CDR1 SGHRS and CDR2 YFSETQ come from the germline V gene. The CDR3 covers 16 residues. Full variable domain (rest looked up from reference TRBV5-1 and TRBJ2-5): KAGVTQTPRYLIKTRGQQVTLSCSPISGHRSVSWYQQTPGQGLQFLFEYFSETQRNKGNFPGRFSGRQFSNSRSEMNVSTLELGDSALYLCASSFGGTGVGETQYFGPGTRLLVL.

This clone was seen only once. The chain employs TRBV5-6 and TRBJ2-5; 10 positions match TRBD2. The length of the CDR3 is 16 residues. The V and J ends lost 1 base and 3 bases, in that order; junction bases with no gene match: 6. Germline CDR1 SGHDT, CDR2 YYEEEE. CDR3 in amino acids: CASSLLSGRAEETQYF. The CDR3 bases are TGTGCCAGCAGCTTGTTGAGCGGGAGGGCCGAAGAGACCCAGTACTTC.

A single count supports this clone. V gene TRBV18 combines with J gene TRBJ2-2; TRBD1 matches at 8 bases. This CDR3 contains 15 residues. V was pared by 3 bases and J by 3 bases, with 3 bases of the junction left unmatched. CDR1 and CDR2 (germline): KGHSH, LQKENI. CDR3 sequence: CASSPSGQDTGELFF. CDR3 bases: TGTGCCAGCTCACCTTCGGGACAGGACACCGGGGAGCTGTTTTTT.